This entry lists 25 T cell receptor beta chains sequenced from one sample in a study of PD-1 blockade in mismatch repair-deficient tumors. Profiled with immunoSEQ multiplex PCR; TCRdb holds only in-frame clones, not every one. Among tens of thousands of clones listed, roughly 80% were seen once. The sequences come from peripheral blood, collected 12 weeks after starting pembrolizumab. These receptors all stem from an adult with mismatch repair-deficient cancer.

V is TRBV10-2 and J is TRBJ2-2; D unclear. The germline gives CDR1 WSHSY, CDR2 SAAADI. V lost 5 bases, J lost 4 bases, and 14 bases lay in between. This CDR3 has 15 residues. CDR3 protein: CASSFSPWGTGELFF. Here the CDR3 DNA reads TGCGCCAGCAGTTTCTCACCCTGGGGCACCGGGGAGCTGTTTTTT.

The chain has TRBV4-2 and TRBJ2-7; TRBD2 matches at 10 bases. From germline, CDR1 is LGHNA and CDR2 YNFKEQ. CDR3 length equals 16 residues. V was pared by 3 bases and J by 4 bases, with 9 bases of the junction left unmatched. CDR3 DNA: TGTGCCAGCAGCCAGGGACTAGCGCCTAGGACTTACGAGCAGTACTTC. Translation gives CASSQGLAPRTYEQYF.

DNA of the CDR3: TGTGCCAGCAGCCCTTGGACGGGGACAAGGGGGAACACTGAAGCTTTCTTT. This translates into CASSPWTGTRGNTEAFF. V is TRBV9 and J is TRBJ1-1, with a possible D match to TRBD1 (6 bases). The CDR3 has 17 amino acids. The germline CDR1 and CDR2 sequences are SGDLS and YYNGEE. V was pared by 4 bases and J by 1 base, with 20 bases between. The variable domain in full, completed from reference TRBV9 and TRBJ1-1, reads DSGVTQTPKHLITATGQRVTLRCSPRSGDLSVYWYQQSLDQGLQFLIQYYNGEERAKGNILERFSAQQFPDLHSELNLSSLELGDSALYFCASSPWTGTRGNTEAFFGQGTRLTVV.

A few counts support this clone. The gene calls are TRBV6-5 and TRBJ1-1, with a weak D call TRBD1 (5 bases). CDR1 is MNHEY and CDR2 is SVGAGI in the germline V gene. This CDR3 spans 14 amino acids. The ends were cut back, 7 bases at V and 1 base at J, with 13 bases in the middle. CDR3 in amino acids: CASTEGGGNTEAFF. CDR3 nucleotides: TGTGCCAGCACCGAGGGCGGGGGGAACACTGAAGCTTTCTTT.

The rearrangement links TRBV30 to TRBJ1-1, with D perhaps matching TRBD1 (5 bases). CDR3 length: 15 residues. The V and J ends lost 5 bases and 2 bases respectively, with 18 bases between them. Per germline, CDR1 GTSNPN and CDR2 SVGIG (reference sequence). The CDR3 DNA sequence: TGTGCCTGGGGACAACGAACGTCGGGCAACACTGAAGCTTTCTTT. Residues: CAWGQRTSGNTEAFF.

This clone was counted between two and nine times. The chain employs TRBV11-2 and TRBJ2-1; 11 positions match TRBD2. The germline V gene has CDR1 SGHAT and CDR2 FQNNGV. V shed 4 bases, J shed 2 bases, and the junction held 13 bases outside the gene matches. The CDR3 covers 19 residues. Here the CDR3 DNA reads TGTGCCAGCAGCTACCACCCCGGGACTAGCGGCCTAACCTACAATGAGCAGTTCTTC. Translation gives CASSYHPGTSGLTYNEQFF. The full variable domain, completed using reference TRBV11-2 and TRBJ2-1, is EAGVAQSPRYKIIEKRQSVAFWCNPISGHATLYWYQQILGQGPKLLIQFQNNGVVDDSQLPKDRFSAERLKGVDSTLKIQPAKLEDSAVYLCASSYHPGTSGLTYNEQFFGPGTRLTVL.

The CDR3 loop reads CASSLGTSSSTDTQYF. CDR3 bases: TGTGCCAGCAGCTTGGGGACTAGCTCTAGCACAGATACGCAGTATTTT. The chain has TRBV5-4 and TRBJ2-3; 8 bases are a match to TRBD2. With V trimmed by 0 bases and J by 0 bases, 3 bases remained unmatched. This CDR3 contains 16 residues. Germline V lookup: CDR1 SGHNT, CDR2 YYREEE (reference sequence).

This chain uses TRBV7-2 with TRBJ2-7; 7 bases agree with TRBD1. The germline V gene has CDR1 SGHTA and CDR2 FQGNSA. V lost 5 bases to trimming and J lost 0 bases; unmatched junction nucleotides: 7. There are 15 residues in the CDR3. CDR3 loop: CASSLVTGNSYEQYF. CDR3 nucleotide sequence: TGTGCCAGCAGCCTGGTGACAGGGAACTCCTACGAGCAGTACTTC. Variable domain in full (rest from reference TRBV7-2 and TRBJ2-7): GAGVSQSPSNKVTEKGKDVELRCDPISGHTALYWYRQSLGQGLEFLIYFQGNSAPDKSGLPSDRFSAERTGGSVSTLTIQRTQQEDSAVYLCASSLVTGNSYEQYFGPGTRLTVT.

The genes are TRBV25-1 and TRBJ2-1, with 9 bases that match TRBD2. The CDR3 totals 18 residues. The V gene end was trimmed by 0 bases and the J gene end by 3 bases; junction bases not matched to a gene: 9. The germline V gene has CDR1 MGHDK and CDR2 SYGVNS. DNA for the CDR3: TGTGCCAGCAGTGAATATAAAGAGGGACTAGCCGTCTACAATGAGCAGTTCTTC. Translation: CASSEYKEGLAVYNEQFF.

Details on this clone: Compared with germline, one end of the junction differs, possibly owing to a read error. The chain uses TRBV10-3 and TRBJ1-1, with D unresolved. The V gene's germline CDR1 is ENHRY and CDR2 SYGVKD. The CDR3 totals 13 residues. CDR3 region: CAIGELRGTEAFF. The CDR3 bases are TGTGCCATCGGTGAGCTCCGAGGGACTGAAGCTTTCTTT.

This clone has just one count. The V and J genes are TRBV9 and TRBJ2-1; no clear D gene. The germline gives CDR1 SGDLS, CDR2 YYNGEE. Between the trimmed V and J ends, which lost 0 bases and 0 bases, there was a span of 10 bases. There are 16 residues in the CDR3. Here the CDR3 DNA reads TGTGCCAGCAGCGTAGAGCTTAAGGGCTCCTACAATGAGCAGTTCTTC. As protein: CASSVELKGSYNEQFF.

The rearrangement joins TRBV4-3 to TRBJ1-1; D uncertain. Trimming left V 2 bases short and J 3 bases short, with 7 bases between. The germline V gene encodes CDR1 LGHNA and CDR2 YSLEER. The CDR3 runs to 13 residues. CDR3 nucleotide sequence: TGCGCCAGCAGCCAACGTCGGGACACTGAAGCTTTCTTT. Translation: CASSQRRDTEAFF.

Turning to this clone: Compared with germline, one end of the junction differs, possibly owing to a read error. The rearrangement uses TRBV7-8 and TRBJ2-2; a weak D match, TRBD1 (6 bases). The CDR3 is 16 amino acids. Germline lookup yields CDR1 SGHVS and CDR2 FQNEAQ. The DNA of the CDR3 is TGTGCCAGCAGGTTAGCAGGGGCTACGTACACCGGGGAGCTGTTTTTT. The encoded protein is CASRLAGATYTGELFF.

J is TRBJ1-1 and V is TRBV5-1; 7 nucleotides line up with TRBD1. The junction had 5 bases not matched to a gene; V was cut back by 2 bases and J by 1 base. Per the germline V gene, CDR1 is SGHRS and CDR2 is YFSETQ. This CDR3 has 15 amino acids. The CDR3 here is CASSFRGQKNTEAFF. The CDR3 region has the DNA TGCGCCAGCAGCTTCCGGGGACAGAAGAACACTGAAGCTTTCTTT. The full variable domain, rest sourced from reference TRBV5-1 and TRBJ1-1, is KAGVTQTPRYLIKTRGQQVTLSCSPISGHRSVSWYQQTPGQGLQFLFEYFSETQRNKGNFPGRFSGRQFSNSRSEMNVSTLELGDSALYLCASSFRGQKNTEAFFGQGTRLTVV.

The chain combines TRBV2 with TRBJ2-3; D not resolved. This CDR3 has 13 amino acids. Trimming left V 8 bases short and J 0 bases short, with 9 bases between. Germline V CDR1 and CDR2: SNHLY, FYNNEI. The CDR3 DNA reads TGTGCCAGCCTCCCCCCTAGCACAGATACGCAGTATTTT. Protein product: CASLPPSTDTQYF.

The chain has TRBV6-1 and TRBJ1-1, with TRBD1 identical over 8 bases. This CDR3 region has 13 residues. V gave up 7 bases and J gave up 7 bases; unmatched junction bases: 8. Germline CDR1 reads MNHNS; CDR2 reads SASEGT. CDR3 coding DNA: TGTGCCAGCATCCGACACGGGACAGGTGAAGCTTTCTTT. This sequence encodes CASIRHGTGEAFF.

V and J are TRBV10-3 and TRBJ1-1; D possibly corresponds to TRBD1 (5 bases). Germline loops: CDR1 ENHRY, CDR2 SYGVKD. The CDR3 is made up of 15 amino acids. The V end was cut by 10 bases, the J end by 1 base, with 19 bases between. The CDR3 here is CATQDWRGANTEAFF. DNA of the CDR3: TGTGCCACCCAAGACTGGAGGGGAGCGAACACTGAAGCTTTCTTT.

This clone was detected once. The rearrangement uses TRBV7-2 and TRBJ2-7, with TRBD1 matching 9 bases. V was pared by 0 bases and J by 4 bases, with 4 bases of the junction left unmatched. The CDR3 length is 15 residues. Germline-derived CDR1 and CDR2 are SGHTA and FQGNSA. This CDR3 is CASSLAPTGGYEQYF. CDR3 bases: TGTGCCAGCAGCTTAGCCCCGACAGGGGGATACGAGCAGTACTTC.

The chain has TRBV10-3 and TRBJ2-1; either TRBD1 or TRBD2 may supply D (9 bases each). Trimming removed 10 bases from V and 3 bases from J, with 28 bases in between. The germline CDR1 and CDR2 sequences are ENHRY and SYGVKD. The CDR3 extends over 18 amino acids. CDR3 protein: CATSGGASGTGIYNEQFF. As DNA, the CDR3 is TGTGCCACCTCTGGGGGGGCTAGCGGGACAGGGATCTACAATGAGCAGTTCTTC.

The CDR3 nucleotides are TGTGCCAGCAGTTTCACTAGCGAGATATACGAGCAGTACTTC. This sequence encodes CASSFTSEIYEQYF. The chain joins TRBV28 to TRBJ2-7; 7 nucleotides match TRBD2. The CDR3 is 14 amino acids. Germline CDR1 MDHEN, CDR2 SYDVKM. J was trimmed by 4 bases and V by 3 bases; bases with no gene match: 6.

This chain links TRBV27 with TRBJ2-6; D not resolved. V lost 3 bases and J lost 4, with 4 bases in between. This CDR3 region has 13 residues. Germline loops: CDR1 MNHEY, CDR2 SMNVEV (reference sequence). The DNA of the CDR3 is TGTGCCAGCAGTTTGGGAGGGGCCAACGTCCTGACTTTC. It is translated as CASSLGGANVLTF.

This chain joins TRBV5-1 and TRBJ2-4, with no clear D. CDR3 size: 14 residues. The germline V and J ends were trimmed by 0 bases and 5 bases, with 9 bases remaining between them. Per germline, CDR1 SGHRS and CDR2 YFSETQ. The DNA for the CDR3 is TGCGCCAGCAGCTTGGGGTTTGGGGAAAACATTCAGTACTTC. Protein: CASSLGFGENIQYF.

In the case of this clone: At one end, the junction sequence differs from germline, possibly due to a read error. V usage is TRBV11-2 and J usage is TRBJ2-6, with 8 bases identical to TRBD1. Germline assignment: CDR1 SGHAT and CDR2 FQNNGV. This CDR3 contains 16 residues. In nucleotides, the CDR3 is TGTGCCAGCAGCTCGACAGGGGCCTCTGGGACCAACGTCCTGACTTTC. Translated: CASSSTGASGTNVLTF.

Turning to this clone: One junction end does not reproduce the germline sequence, and a read error may be involved. The chain's CDR3 is CASSLVPGSYNEQFF. CDR3 sequence (DNA): TGTGCTAGCAGCTTAGTGCCCGGATCCTACAATGAGCAGTTCTTC. V usage is TRBV7-7 and J usage is TRBJ2-1; unclear D gene. Per germline, CDR1 SSHAT and CDR2 FNYEAQ (reference sequence). This CDR3 is built from 15 residues.

This sequence joins TRBV6-1 and TRBJ2-1, with 15 bases aligning to TRBD2. V was clipped by 11 bases and J by 9 bases; unmatched bases: 11. Germline V gives CDR1 MNHNS, CDR2 SASEGT. The CDR3 runs 15 residues. CDR3 region: CAGSHGLAGGPEQFF. The CDR3 nucleotides are TGTGCCGGTAGTCACGGACTAGCGGGAGGGCCTGAGCAGTTCTTC.